The 18 T cell receptor beta chains given below trace back to one sample, sequenced in a study of blood T cell repertoires in COVID-19. Sequencing used immunoSEQ multiplex PCR; TCRdb keeps in-frame clones, though not all of them. This table has about 360,000 clones, about 88% appearing once. The sample was peripheral blood. These receptors all come from an older woman with COVID-19, enrolled during active disease.

This chain links TRBV5-1 with TRBJ2-5; weak D call: TRBD1 (6 bases). The CDR3 has 14 residues. Deletions cut 1 base from V and 4 bases from J, with 11 bases between. Germline CDR1 reads SGHRS; CDR2 reads YFSETQ. CDR3 coding DNA: TGCGCCAGCAGCTTGTGGCAGGGGAGAGAGACCCAGTACTTC. Its translation: CASSLWQGRETQYF.

The rearrangement joins TRBV6-5 to TRBJ1-3; D not certain. Germline CDR1 is MNHEY and CDR2 is SVGAGI. Trimming left V 2 bases short and J 0 bases short, with 8 bases between. The CDR3 sequence is 15 residues long. The CDR3 region has the DNA TGTGCCAGCAGTTACATGAGGAGCTCTGGAAACACCATATATTTT. Translation: CASSYMRSSGNTIYF.

This clone was seen only once. The same CDR3 is also encoded by other DNA sequences in this sample. V gene TRBV4-3 combines with J gene TRBJ1-1; D is unresolved. Germline V gene lookup returns CDR1 LGHNA and CDR2 YSLEER. This CDR3 contains 13 residues. V was shortened by 1 base and J by 4 bases, with 7 bases between the two germline ends. The CDR3 bases are TGCGCCAGCAGCCAAGGGTCGGGCACTGAAGCTTTCTTT. Translating it yields CASSQGSGTEAFF.

The V call is TRBV27, the J call TRBJ1-1; D is unclear. V was cut by 3 bases and J by 1 base, with 9 bases left in between. The CDR3 contains 14 residues. The germline gives CDR1 MNHEY, CDR2 SMNVEV (reference sequence). DNA for the CDR3: TGTGCCAGCAGTTTCGGCGGGTCGAACACTGAAGCTTTCTTT. Amino acids: CASSFGGSNTEAFF.

This chain joins TRBV5-4 and TRBJ2-3; 9 bases match TRBD2. Germline loops: CDR1 SGHNT, CDR2 YYREEE (reference sequence). CDR3 size: 16 residues. V was pared by 2 bases and J by 0 bases, with 4 bases of the junction left unmatched. This CDR3 reads CASSFPSGASTDTQYF. In DNA, the CDR3 is TGTGCCAGCAGCTTCCCTAGCGGGGCTAGCACAGATACGCAGTATTTT.

The chain carries TRBV4-1 and TRBJ1-2; D call uncertain. Between the trimmed V and J ends, which lost 4 bases and 4 bases, there was a span of 19 bases. The germline V gene encodes CDR1 MGHRA and CDR2 YSYEKL. The CDR3 is 16 amino acids. The DNA of the CDR3 is TGCGCCAGCAGCCCACCTGAGATAGCAAACTCCTATGGCTACACCTTC. This sequence encodes CASSPPEIANSYGYTF.

The chain has TRBV5-1 and TRBJ1-5, with 7 bases matching TRBD1. The CDR3 runs to 16 residues. Trimming removed 4 bases from V and 0 bases from J; junction bases left unmatched: 7. The germline V gene encodes CDR1 SGHRS and CDR2 YFSETQ. CDR3 residues: CASSVGTAHSNQPQHF. CDR3 DNA sequence: TGCGCCAGCAGCGTTGGGACAGCTCATAGCAATCAGCCCCAGCATTTT.

This clone has only one observation. This sequence joins TRBV18 and TRBJ2-2; 11 nucleotides match TRBD2. The CDR3 runs 20 residues. Germline-derived CDR1 and CDR2 are KGHSH and LQKENI. The V segment lost 6 bases and the J segment 0 bases; nucleotides outside the gene matches: 15. DNA of the CDR3: TGTGCCAGCTCCCCGATCCTAGCGGGGGGCCTTACCACGAACACCGGGGAGCTGTTTTTT. Its protein is CASSPILAGGLTTNTGELFF.

The chain uses TRBV11-2 and TRBJ2-3; 10 positions agree with TRBD2. Trimming cost V 1 base and J 3 bases; bases outside gene matches: 4. Germline lookup yields CDR1 SGHAT and CDR2 FQNNGV. The CDR3 extends over 16 amino acids. CDR3 sequence: CASSLAPSGGTDTQYF. As DNA, the CDR3 is TGTGCCAGCAGCTTAGCCCCTAGCGGGGGTACAGATACGCAGTATTTT.

The chain links TRBV10-1 to TRBJ2-1; 14 bases line up with TRBD2. The V gene's germline CDR1 is WNHNN and CDR2 SYGVQD (reference sequence). The CDR3 totals 20 residues. The V segment lost 0 bases and the J segment 0 bases; nucleotides outside the gene matches: 7. For the CDR3, the DNA is TGCGCCAGCAGTGAGTCTGTTGGGACTAGCGGGGGCGACTCCTACAATGAGCAGTTCTTC. Protein: CASSESVGTSGGDSYNEQFF.

The V call is TRBV11-1, the J call TRBJ1-2; 8 positions agree with TRBD1. The junction had 4 bases not matched to a gene; V was cut back by 4 bases and J by 3 bases. The CDR3 loop spans 14 amino acids. CDR1 is SGHAT, CDR2 FQDESV, per germline (reference sequence). CDR3 nucleotide sequence: TGTGCCAGCAGCTCGCAGGGGGCAGACTATGGCTACACCTTC. Translated: CASSSQGADYGYTF.

As DNA, the CDR3 is TGTGCCAGCAGTTACCCACAGTTTAGCAATCAGCCCCAGCATTTT. Its protein product is CASSYPQFSNQPQHF. The gene calls are TRBV6-6 and TRBJ1-5; no firm D call. CDR3 length: 15 residues. Germline CDR1 and CDR2: MNHNY and SVGAGI (reference sequence). The V end was cut by 2 bases, the J end by 0 bases, with 8 bases between.

The chain uses TRBV4-2 and TRBJ1-3; 7 bases line up with TRBD1. After removal of 1 base from V and 5 bases from J, the junction contained 8 bases not matched to a gene. The CDR3 contains 16 residues. Germline assignment: CDR1 LGHNA and CDR2 YNFKEQ. Written as DNA, the CDR3 is TGTGCCAGCAGCCAAGTAGGACAGGAAGGAAGAAACACCATATATTTT. Translation gives CASSQVGQEGRNTIYF.

V and J are TRBV6-6 and TRBJ2-3, with TRBD1 matching over 8 bases. The germline CDR1 and CDR2 sequences are MNHNY and SVGAGI (reference sequence). With V trimmed by 5 bases and J by 2 bases, 6 bases remained unmatched. The CDR3 length is 15 residues. CDR3 sequence: CASSARDRSTDTQYF. In nucleotides, the CDR3 is TGTGCCAGCAGTGCCCGGGACAGGTCCACAGATACGCAGTATTTT.

The chain links TRBV27 to TRBJ1-2; 8 bases line up with TRBD1. The germline gives CDR1 MNHEY, CDR2 SMNVEV (reference sequence). Losses at the gene ends were 3 bases for V and 6 bases for J; bases not matched to a gene: 6. This CDR3 is built from 14 residues. CDR3 in DNA: TGTGCCAGCAGTTTTGGGCAGGGGGCTAATGGCTACACCTTC. This gives the protein CASSFGQGANGYTF.

This chain connects TRBV7-9 to TRBJ1-2; possibly TRBD1 for D (5 bases). The germline V gene has CDR1 SEHNR and CDR2 FQNEAQ (reference sequence). This CDR3 spans 15 amino acids. Trimming removed 5 bases at V and 8 bases at J, with 21 bases between. The CDR3 spells CASSRGQGSSSGYTF. CDR3 DNA sequence: TGTGCCAGCAGCAGGGGCCAGGGCTCTAGTAGCGGCTACACCTTC.

The chain joins TRBV2 to TRBJ2-1; 8 positions match TRBD2. The CDR3 is 15 amino acids. V gave up 3 bases and J gave up 0 bases; unmatched junction bases: 1. Germline V CDR1 and CDR2: SNHLY, FYNNEI. Here the CDR3 reads CASSEAGGSYNEQFF. The CDR3 DNA sequence: TGTGCCAGCAGTGAGGCGGGGGGCTCCTACAATGAGCAGTTCTTC.

The chain joins TRBV4-3 to TRBJ2-7; D is perhaps TRBD2 (6 bases). The germline V gene has CDR1 LGHNA and CDR2 YSLEER. With 0 bases removed from V and 5 bases from J, the gap between germline ends came to 14 bases. The CDR3 runs to 15 residues. The CDR3 nucleotides read TGCGCCAGCAGCCAAGAGGCTAGGGAGGAGGACGAGCAGTACTTC. This codes for CASSQEAREEDEQYF.